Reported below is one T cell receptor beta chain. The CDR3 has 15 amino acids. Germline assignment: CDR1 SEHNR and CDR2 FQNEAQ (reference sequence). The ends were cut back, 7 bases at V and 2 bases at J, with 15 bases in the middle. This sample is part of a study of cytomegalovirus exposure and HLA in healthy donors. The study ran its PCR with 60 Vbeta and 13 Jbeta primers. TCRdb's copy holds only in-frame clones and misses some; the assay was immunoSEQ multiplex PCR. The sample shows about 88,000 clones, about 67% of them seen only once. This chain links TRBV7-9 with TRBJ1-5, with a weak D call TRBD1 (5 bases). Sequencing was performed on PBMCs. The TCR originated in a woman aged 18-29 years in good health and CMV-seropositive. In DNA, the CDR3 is TGTGCCAGCACGCAGGGCGGAGAGGGCAATCAGCCCCAGCATTTT. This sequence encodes CASTQGGEGNQPQHF.